This TCR beta chain was sequenced for a study of siplizumab effects on memory and regulatory T cells. General study points: Proliferating Tregs' suppressive function in siplizumab cultures went unconfirmed. Naive T cells appeared more diverse than memory cells and seemed to be major alloresponse contributors.

Using immunoSEQ multiplex PCR, the repertoire was profiled, and TCRdb retains in-frame clones only, with some absent. The repertoire holds about 100,000 clones, with over 90% as singletons. Concerning this clone itself: As yet, its antigen is unknown.

The sample was non-Treg CD4+ T cells sorted from blood. This receptor was obtained from a human donor in good health.

CDR3 protein: CASSEPGVSAHEQFF. CDR3 in DNA: TGTGCCAGCAGTGAACCCGGGGTATCAGCACATGAGCAGTTCTTC. The V call is TRBV6-4, the J call TRBJ2-1; possible D gene TRBD2, 5 bases. V was trimmed by 3 bases and J by 8 bases, leaving 17 bases between them. This CDR3 contains 15 residues. Per the germline V gene, CDR1 is MRHNA and CDR2 is SNTAGT.